This T cell receptor beta chain originates from a study of patients and donors after allogeneic stem cell transplantation. One entry per CDR3 protein, called by TCRdb with MiXCR from the RT-PCR reads. The repertoire holds about a million distinct CDR3 sequences, with about a sixth as singletons. Germline CDR1 and CDR2: KGHSH and LQKENI. Trimming stripped 3 bases from V and 0 bases from J, with 11 bases between. This CDR3 has 16 residues. The chain is built from TRBV18 and TRBJ2-2; a weak D match, TRBD1 (5 bases). What was sequenced was blood, either unsorted or a sorted T cell fraction (not recorded which). The sequence came from a human donor who was either an allogeneic HSCT recipient or a stem cell or donor lymphocyte infusion donor (not recorded which). It is not recorded whose cells these are; they may come from a transplant donor. The DNA of the CDR3 is TGTGCCAGCTCACCTGTGACAGATTCGAACACCGGGGAGCTGTTTTTT. Amino acids: CASSPVTDSNTGELFF.